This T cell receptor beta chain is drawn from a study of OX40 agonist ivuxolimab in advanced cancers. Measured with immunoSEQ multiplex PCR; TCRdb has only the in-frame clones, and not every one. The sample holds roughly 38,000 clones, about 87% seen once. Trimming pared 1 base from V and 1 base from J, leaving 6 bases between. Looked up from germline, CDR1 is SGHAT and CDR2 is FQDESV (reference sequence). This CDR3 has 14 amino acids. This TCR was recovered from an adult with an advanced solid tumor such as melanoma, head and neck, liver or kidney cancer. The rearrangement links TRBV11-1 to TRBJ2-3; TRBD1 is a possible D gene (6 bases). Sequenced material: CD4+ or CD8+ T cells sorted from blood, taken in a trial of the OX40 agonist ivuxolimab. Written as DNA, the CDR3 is TGTGCCAGCAGCTTAGGGACAGGCACAGATACGCAGTATTTT. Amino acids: CASSLGTGTDTQYF.